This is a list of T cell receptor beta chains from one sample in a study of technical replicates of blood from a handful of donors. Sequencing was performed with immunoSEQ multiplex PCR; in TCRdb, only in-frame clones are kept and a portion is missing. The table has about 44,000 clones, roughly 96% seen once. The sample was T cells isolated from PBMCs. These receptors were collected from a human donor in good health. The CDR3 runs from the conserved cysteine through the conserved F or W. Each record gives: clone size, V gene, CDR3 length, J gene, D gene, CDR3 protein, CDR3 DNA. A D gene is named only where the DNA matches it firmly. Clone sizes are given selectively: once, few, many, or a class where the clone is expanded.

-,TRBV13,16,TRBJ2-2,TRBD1,CASSQRDRANTGELFF,TGTGCCAGCAGCCAGCGGGACAGGGCTAACACCGGGGAGCTGTTTTTT
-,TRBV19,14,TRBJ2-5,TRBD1,CASSTWDSQETQYF,TGTGCCAGTAGTACATGGGACAGCCAAGAGACCCAGTACTTC
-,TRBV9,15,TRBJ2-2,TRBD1,CASSLRQGDTGELFF,TGTGCCAGCAGCCTTCGACAGGGGGACACCGGGGAGCTGTTTTTT
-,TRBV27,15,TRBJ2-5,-,CASSFFWGDQETQYF,TGTGCCAGCAGTTTTTTTTGGGGGGACCAAGAGACCCAGTACTTC
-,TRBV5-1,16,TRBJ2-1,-,CASSLWADSSYNEQFF,TGCGCCAGCAGCTTATGGGCCGACAGCTCCTACAATGAGCAGTTCTTC
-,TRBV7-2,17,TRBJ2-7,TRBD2,CASSSALAGKISYEQYF,TGTGCCAGCAGCTCAGCCCTAGCGGGGAAGATCTCCTACGAGCAGTACTTC
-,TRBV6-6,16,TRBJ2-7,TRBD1,CASSYGSGQGDYEQYF,TGTGCCAGCAGTTACGGATCAGGGCAGGGGGATTACGAGCAGTACTTC
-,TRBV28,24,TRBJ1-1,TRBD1,CAIKGLYFGSEGDRGYAADTEAFF,TGTGCCATCAAGGGGTTATATTTTGGTAGCGAGGGGGACAGGGGTTATGCTGCTGACACTGAAGCTTTCTTT
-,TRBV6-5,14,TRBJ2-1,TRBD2,CASSFSTSGNEQFF,TGTGCCAGCAGCTTCTCGACTAGCGGCAATGAGCAGTTCTTC
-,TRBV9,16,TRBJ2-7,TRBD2,CASSGGRLAGVREQYF,TGTGCCAGCAGCGGGGGGAGACTAGCGGGAGTACGGGAGCAGTACTTC
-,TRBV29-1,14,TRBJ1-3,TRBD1,CSVEDGDRGNTIYF,TGCAGCGTTGAAGATGGGGACAGGGGAAACACCATATATTTT
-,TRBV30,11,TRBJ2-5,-,CAWTKQETQYF,TGTGCCTGGACAAAACAAGAGACCCAGTACTTC
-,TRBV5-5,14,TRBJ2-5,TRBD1,CASSTRTGLATQYF,TGTGCCAGCAGCACTCGGACAGGGTTGGCGACCCAGTACTTC
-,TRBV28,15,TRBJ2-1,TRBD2,CASSLAGSSYNEQFF,TGTGCCAGCAGCCTAGCGGGTTCATCCTACAATGAGCAGTTCTTC
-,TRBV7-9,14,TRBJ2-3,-,CASSHVEGKDTQYF,TGTGCCAGCAGCCATGTCGAGGGAAAAGATACGCAGTATTTT
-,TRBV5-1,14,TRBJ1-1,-,CASSLADESTEAFF,TGCGCCAGCAGCTTAGCGGACGAAAGCACTGAAGCTTTCTTT
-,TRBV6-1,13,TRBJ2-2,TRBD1,CASTLDRAGELFF,TGTGCCAGCACCCTGGACAGGGCCGGGGAGCTGTTTTTT
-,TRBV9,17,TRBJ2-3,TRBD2,CASSATPTSIIPDTQYF,TGTGCCAGCAGCGCGACCCCGACTAGCATTATCCCAGATACGCAGTATTTT
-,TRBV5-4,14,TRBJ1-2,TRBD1,CASSLRQGADGYTF,TGTGCCAGCAGCTTAAGACAGGGGGCGGATGGCTACACCTTC
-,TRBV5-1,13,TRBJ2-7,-,CASSPRDTYEQYF,TGCGCCAGCAGCCCCCGGGACACCTACGAGCAGTACTTC
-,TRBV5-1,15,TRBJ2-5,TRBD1,CASSPGQGRQETQYF,TGCGCCAGCAGCCCAGGACAGGGACGACAAGAGACCCAGTACTTC
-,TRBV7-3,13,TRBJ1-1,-,CASSYAGDTEAFF,TGTGCCAGCAGTTATGCGGGGGACACTGAAGCTTTCTTT
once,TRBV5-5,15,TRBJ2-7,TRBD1,CASSWGQGEGYEQYF,TGTGCCAGCAGCTGGGGACAGGGAGAAGGGTACGAGCAGTACTTC
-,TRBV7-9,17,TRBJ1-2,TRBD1,CASSSTGTGRVGDGYTF,TGTGCCAGCAGCTCAACCGGGACAGGGAGGGTTGGGGACGGCTACACCTTC
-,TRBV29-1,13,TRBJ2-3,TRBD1,CSVDTGGTDTQYF,TGCAGCGTTGATACAGGGGGCACAGATACGCAGTATTTT
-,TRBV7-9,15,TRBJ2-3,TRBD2,CASSYSSGPADTQYF,TGTGCCAGCAGCTACAGTAGCGGGCCGGCAGATACGCAGTATTTT
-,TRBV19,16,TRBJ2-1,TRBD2,CASSTILADLGDEQFF,TGTGCCAGTAGTACCATCCTAGCGGACCTAGGGGATGAGCAGTTCTTC
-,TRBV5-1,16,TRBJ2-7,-,CASSPQGRGRGSQQYF,TGCGCCAGCAGCCCGCAAGGCAGGGGTAGAGGTAGCCAGCAGTACTTC
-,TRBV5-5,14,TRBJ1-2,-,CASSLAQGFYGYTF,TGTGCCAGCAGCTTGGCCCAGGGATTCTATGGCTACACCTTC
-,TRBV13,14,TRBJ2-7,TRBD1,CASSFPGQGHEQYF,TGTGCCAGCAGCTTCCCGGGACAGGGGCACGAGCAGTACTTC
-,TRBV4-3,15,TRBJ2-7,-,CASSHLGGGRGEQYF,TGCGCCAGCAGCCATCTCGGAGGGGGCCGGGGCGAGCAGTACTTC
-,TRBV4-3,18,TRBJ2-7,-,CASSQDLHFGAVNYEQYF,TGCGCCAGCAGCCAAGATTTACACTTTGGAGCGGTAAACTACGAGCAGTACTTC
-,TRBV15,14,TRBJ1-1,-,CATSETRFNTEAFF,TGTGCCACCAGCGAGACGCGGTTCAACACTGAAGCTTTCTTT
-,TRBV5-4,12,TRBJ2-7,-,CASSLASTEQYF,TGTGCCAGCAGCTTGGCCTCGACAGAGCAGTACTTC
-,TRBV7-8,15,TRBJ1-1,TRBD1,CARNRRDRGRGEAFF,TGTGCCAGAAACCGGAGGGACAGGGGGCGCGGTGAAGCTTTCTTT
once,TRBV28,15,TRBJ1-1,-,CASSLRVRGNTEAFF,TGTGCCAGCAGTTTAAGGGTCAGGGGGAACACTGAAGCTTTCTTT
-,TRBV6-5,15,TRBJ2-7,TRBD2,CASSLLAEDPYEQYF,TGTGCCAGCAGTCTCCTAGCGGAGGACCCCTACGAGCAGTACTTC
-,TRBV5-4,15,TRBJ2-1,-,CASSLDWSSYNEQFF,TGTGCCAGCAGCTTGGATTGGAGCTCCTACAATGAGCAGTTCTTC
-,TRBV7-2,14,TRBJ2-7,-,CASREQGTVAEQYF,TGTGCCAGCAGGGAGCAGGGAACGGTAGCTGAGCAGTACTTC
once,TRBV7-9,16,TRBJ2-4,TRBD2,CASSPLLAEILNIQYF,TGTGCCAGCAGCCCCCTACTAGCGGAGATATTAAACATTCAGTACTTC
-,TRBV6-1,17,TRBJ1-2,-,CASSAKSTGTRNTAHTF,TGTGCCAGCAGTGCAAAATCAACCGGGACAAGGAATACGGCTCACACCTTC
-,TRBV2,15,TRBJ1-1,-,CASSGFFVENTEAFF,TGTGCCAGCAGTGGCTTTTTTGTAGAGAACACTGAAGCTTTCTTT
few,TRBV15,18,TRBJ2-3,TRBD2,CATSRDLGGGPSTDTQYF,TGTGCCACCAGCAGAGATCTCGGGGGAGGGCCGTCGACAGATACGCAGTATTTT
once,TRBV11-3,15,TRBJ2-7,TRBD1,CASSPFDRGSYEQYF,TGTGCCAGCAGCCCCTTTGACAGGGGGTCCTACGAGCAGTACTTC
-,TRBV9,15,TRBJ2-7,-,CASSVDFDRTYEQYF,TGTGCCAGCAGCGTAGATTTCGACAGGACCTACGAGCAGTACTTC
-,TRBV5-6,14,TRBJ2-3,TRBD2,CASGREALTDTQYF,TGTGCCAGCGGACGGGAGGCCCTCACAGATACGCAGTATTTT
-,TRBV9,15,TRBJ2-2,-,CASSVEGTNTGELFF,TGTGCCAGCAGCGTAGAGGGGACAAACACCGGGGAGCTGTTTTTT
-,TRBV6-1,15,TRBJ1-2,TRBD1,CASSDPRGRGDGYTF,TGTGCCAGCAGTGATCCCAGGGGGCGCGGGGATGGCTACACCTTC
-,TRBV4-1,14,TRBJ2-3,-,CASSQTGSTDTQYF,TGCGCCAGCAGCCAAACGGGTAGCACAGATACGCAGTATTTT
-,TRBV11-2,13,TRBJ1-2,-,CASSFTSGEGYTF,TGTGCCAGCAGCTTTACGTCAGGGGAGGGCTACACCTTC
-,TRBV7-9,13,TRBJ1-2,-,CASSLAPRSGYTF,TGTGCCAGCAGCTTAGCGCCCAGGTCTGGCTACACCTTC
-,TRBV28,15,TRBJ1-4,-,CASSLSAGSNEKLFF,TGTGCCAGCAGTTTATCGGCAGGGTCTAATGAAAAACTGTTTTTT
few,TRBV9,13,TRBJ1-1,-,CASSVYLNTEAFF,TGTGCCAGCAGCGTATATCTGAACACTGAAGCTTTCTTT
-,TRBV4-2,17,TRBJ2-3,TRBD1,CASSQSAGTGSTDTQYF,TGTGCCAGCAGCCAAAGCGCCGGGACAGGAAGCACAGATACGCAGTATTTT
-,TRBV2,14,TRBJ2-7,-,CASRAGSSHYEQYF,TGTGCCAGCAGAGCCGGGTCTTCCCACTACGAGCAGTACTTC